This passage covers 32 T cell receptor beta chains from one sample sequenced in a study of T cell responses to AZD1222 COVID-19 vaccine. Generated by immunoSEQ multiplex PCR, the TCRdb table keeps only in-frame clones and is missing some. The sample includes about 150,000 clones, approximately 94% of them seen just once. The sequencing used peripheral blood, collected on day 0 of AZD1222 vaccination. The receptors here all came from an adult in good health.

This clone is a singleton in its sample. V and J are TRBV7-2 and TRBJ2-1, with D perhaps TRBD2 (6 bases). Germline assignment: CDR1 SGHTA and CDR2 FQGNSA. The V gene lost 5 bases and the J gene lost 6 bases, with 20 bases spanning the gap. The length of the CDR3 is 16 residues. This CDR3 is CASSPRGGIQGNEQFF. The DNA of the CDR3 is TGTGCCAGCAGCCCCAGAGGCGGGATCCAGGGCAATGAGCAGTTCTTC.

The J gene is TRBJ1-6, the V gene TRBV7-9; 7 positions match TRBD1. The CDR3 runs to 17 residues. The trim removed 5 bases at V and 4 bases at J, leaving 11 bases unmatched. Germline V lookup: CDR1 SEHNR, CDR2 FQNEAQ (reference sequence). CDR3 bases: TGTGCCAGCAGCCCTACTCGACAGGGCAGATATAATTCACCCCTCCACTTT. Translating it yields CASSPTRQGRYNSPLHF.

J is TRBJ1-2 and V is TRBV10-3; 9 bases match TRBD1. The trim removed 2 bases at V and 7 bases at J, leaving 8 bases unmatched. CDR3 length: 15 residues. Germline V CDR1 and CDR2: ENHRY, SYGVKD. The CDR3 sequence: CAISEPWTGDGGYTF. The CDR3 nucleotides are TGTGCCATCAGTGAGCCGTGGACAGGGGATGGTGGCTACACCTTC.

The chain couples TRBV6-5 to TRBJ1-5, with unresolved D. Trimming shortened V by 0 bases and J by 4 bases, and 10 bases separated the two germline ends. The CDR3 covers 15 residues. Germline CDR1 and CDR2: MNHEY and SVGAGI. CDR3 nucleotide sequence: TGTGCCAGCAGTTACTCTAGGCAGGATAATCAGCCCCAGCATTTT. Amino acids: CASSYSRQDNQPQHF.

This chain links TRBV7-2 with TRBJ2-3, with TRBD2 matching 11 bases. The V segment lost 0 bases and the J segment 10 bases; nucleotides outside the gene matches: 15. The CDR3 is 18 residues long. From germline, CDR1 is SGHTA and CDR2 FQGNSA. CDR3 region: CASSLAIRLAGSPGPQYF. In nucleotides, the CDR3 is TGTGCCAGCAGCTTAGCGATTCGACTAGCGGGAAGCCCGGGACCGCAGTATTTT.

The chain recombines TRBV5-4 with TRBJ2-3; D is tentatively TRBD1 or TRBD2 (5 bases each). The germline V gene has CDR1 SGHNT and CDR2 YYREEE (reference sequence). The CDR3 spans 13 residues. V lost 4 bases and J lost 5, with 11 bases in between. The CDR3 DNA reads TGTGCCAGCAGCCCATATGGGGGAGATACGCAGTATTTT. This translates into CASSPYGGDTQYF.

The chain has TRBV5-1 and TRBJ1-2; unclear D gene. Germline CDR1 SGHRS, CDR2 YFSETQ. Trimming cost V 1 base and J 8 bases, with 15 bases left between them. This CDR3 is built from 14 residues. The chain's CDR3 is CASSLRTPPEGYTF. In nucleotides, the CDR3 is TGCGCCAGCAGCTTGAGGACCCCCCCCGAAGGCTACACCTTC. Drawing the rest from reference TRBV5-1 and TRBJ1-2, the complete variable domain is KAGVTQTPRYLIKTRGQQVTLSCSPISGHRSVSWYQQTPGQGLQFLFEYFSETQRNKGNFPGRFSGRQFSNSRSEMNVSTLELGDSALYLCASSLRTPPEGYTFGSGTRLTVV.

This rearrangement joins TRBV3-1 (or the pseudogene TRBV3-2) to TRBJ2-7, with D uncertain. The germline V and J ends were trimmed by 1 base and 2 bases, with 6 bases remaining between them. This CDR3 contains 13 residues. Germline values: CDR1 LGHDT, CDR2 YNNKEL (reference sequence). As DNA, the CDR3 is TGTGCCAGCAGCCAAGTAGGTACCTACGAGCAGTACGTC. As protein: CASSQVGTYEQYV.

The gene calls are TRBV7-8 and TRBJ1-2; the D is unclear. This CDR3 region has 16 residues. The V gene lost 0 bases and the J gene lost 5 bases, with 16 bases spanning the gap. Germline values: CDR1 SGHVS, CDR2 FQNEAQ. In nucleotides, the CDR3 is TGTGCCAGCAGCTTAGCGACCGGAGGGCCTGTATATGGCTACACCTTC. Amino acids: CASSLATGGPVYGYTF.

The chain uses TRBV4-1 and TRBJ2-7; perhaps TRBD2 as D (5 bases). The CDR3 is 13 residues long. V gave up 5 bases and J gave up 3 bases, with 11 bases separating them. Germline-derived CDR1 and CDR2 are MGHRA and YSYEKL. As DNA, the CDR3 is TGCGCCAGCAGCTCCCATGAGGGCTACGAGCAGTACGTC. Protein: CASSSHEGYEQYV.

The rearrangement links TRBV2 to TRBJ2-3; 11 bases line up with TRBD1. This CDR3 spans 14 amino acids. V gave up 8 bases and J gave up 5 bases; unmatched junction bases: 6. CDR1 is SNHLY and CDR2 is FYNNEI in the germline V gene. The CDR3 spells CASRTGGWGDTQYF. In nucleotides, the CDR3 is TGTGCCAGCCGGACAGGGGGCTGGGGAGATACGCAGTATTTT.

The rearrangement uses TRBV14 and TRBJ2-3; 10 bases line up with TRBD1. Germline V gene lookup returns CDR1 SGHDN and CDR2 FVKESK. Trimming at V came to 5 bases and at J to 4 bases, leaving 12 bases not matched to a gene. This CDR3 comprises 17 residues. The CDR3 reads CASSTRQGAFVADTQYF. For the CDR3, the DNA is TGTGCCAGCAGCACCCGACAGGGGGCGTTCGTAGCAGATACGCAGTATTTT.

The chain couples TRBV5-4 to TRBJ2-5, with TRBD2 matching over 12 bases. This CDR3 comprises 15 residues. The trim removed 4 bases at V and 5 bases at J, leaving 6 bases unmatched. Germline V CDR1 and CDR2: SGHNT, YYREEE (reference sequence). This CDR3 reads CASSGRLAGAETQYF. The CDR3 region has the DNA TGTGCCAGCAGCGGCAGACTAGCGGGGGCGGAGACCCAGTACTTC.

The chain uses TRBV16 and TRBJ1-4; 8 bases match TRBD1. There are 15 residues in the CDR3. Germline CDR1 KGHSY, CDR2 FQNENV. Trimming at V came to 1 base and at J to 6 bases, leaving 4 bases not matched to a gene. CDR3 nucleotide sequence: TGTGCCAGCAGCCAATATGCAGGGGGCGATGAAAAACTGTTTTTT. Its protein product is CASSQYAGGDEKLFF.

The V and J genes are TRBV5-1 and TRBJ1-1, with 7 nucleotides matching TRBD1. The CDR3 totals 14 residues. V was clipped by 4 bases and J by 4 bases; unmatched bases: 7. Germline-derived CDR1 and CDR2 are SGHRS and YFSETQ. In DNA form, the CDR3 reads TGCGCCAGCAGCCGGGAGGGGGCCGGCACTGAAGCTTTCTTT. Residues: CASSREGAGTEAFF.

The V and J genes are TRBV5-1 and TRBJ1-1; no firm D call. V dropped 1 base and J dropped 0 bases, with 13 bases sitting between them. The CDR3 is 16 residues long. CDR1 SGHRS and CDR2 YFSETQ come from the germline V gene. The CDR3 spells CASSLSAGRMNTEAFF. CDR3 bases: TGCGCCAGCAGCTTGTCGGCGGGAAGGATGAACACTGAAGCTTTCTTT.

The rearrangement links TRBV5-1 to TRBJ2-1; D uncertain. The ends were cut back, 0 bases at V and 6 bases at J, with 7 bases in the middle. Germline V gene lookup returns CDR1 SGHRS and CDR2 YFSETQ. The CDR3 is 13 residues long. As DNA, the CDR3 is TGCGCCAGCAGCTTGGTTGGGCCCAATGAGCAGTTCTTC. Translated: CASSLVGPNEQFF.

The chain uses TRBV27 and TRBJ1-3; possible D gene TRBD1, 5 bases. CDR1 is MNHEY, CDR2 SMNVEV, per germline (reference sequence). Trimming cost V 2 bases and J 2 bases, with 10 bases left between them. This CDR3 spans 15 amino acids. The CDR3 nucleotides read TGTGCCAGCAGTTTAAAGGGGTTCCCTGGAAACACCATATATTTT. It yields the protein CASSLKGFPGNTIYF.

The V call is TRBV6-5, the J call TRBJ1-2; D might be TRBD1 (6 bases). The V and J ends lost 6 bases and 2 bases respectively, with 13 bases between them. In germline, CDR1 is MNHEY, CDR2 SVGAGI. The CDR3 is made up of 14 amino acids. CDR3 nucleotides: TGTGCCAGCAGATCCCGGACAGCCAACTATGGCTACACCTTC. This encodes CASRSRTANYGYTF.

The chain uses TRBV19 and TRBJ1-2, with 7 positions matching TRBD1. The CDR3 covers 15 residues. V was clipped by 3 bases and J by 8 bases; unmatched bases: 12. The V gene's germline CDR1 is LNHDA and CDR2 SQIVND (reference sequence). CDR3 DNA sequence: TGTGCCAGTAGTATGGACAGGTCGTTTTATCGGGGCTACACCTTC. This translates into CASSMDRSFYRGYTF.

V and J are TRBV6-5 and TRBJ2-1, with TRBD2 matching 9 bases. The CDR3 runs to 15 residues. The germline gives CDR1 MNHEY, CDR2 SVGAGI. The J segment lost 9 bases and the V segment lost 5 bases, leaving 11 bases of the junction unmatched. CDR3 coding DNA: TGTGCCAGCAGTCTTAGCGGGAGTTTTTTCGGTGAGCAGTTCTTC. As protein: CASSLSGSFFGEQFF.

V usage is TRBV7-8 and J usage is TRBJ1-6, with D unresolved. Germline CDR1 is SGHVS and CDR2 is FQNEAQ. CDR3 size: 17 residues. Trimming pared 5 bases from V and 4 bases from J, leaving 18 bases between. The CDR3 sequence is CASSPLYLQTYNSPLHF. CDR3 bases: TGTGCCAGCAGCCCCCTGTACTTACAGACTTATAATTCACCCCTCCACTTT.

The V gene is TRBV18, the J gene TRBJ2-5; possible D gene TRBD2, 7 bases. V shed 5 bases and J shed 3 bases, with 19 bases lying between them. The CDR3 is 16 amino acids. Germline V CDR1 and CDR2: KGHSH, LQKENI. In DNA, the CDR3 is TGTGCCAGCTCAACCACGGGGGGCAGCGGGGAAGAGACCCAGTACTTC. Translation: CASSTTGGSGEETQYF.

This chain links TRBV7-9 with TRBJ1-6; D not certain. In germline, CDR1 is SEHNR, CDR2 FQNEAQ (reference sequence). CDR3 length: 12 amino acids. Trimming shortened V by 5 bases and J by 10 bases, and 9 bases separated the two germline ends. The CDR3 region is CASSRAGSPLHF. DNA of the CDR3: TGTGCCAGCAGCCGGGCGGGCTCACCCCTCCACTTT.

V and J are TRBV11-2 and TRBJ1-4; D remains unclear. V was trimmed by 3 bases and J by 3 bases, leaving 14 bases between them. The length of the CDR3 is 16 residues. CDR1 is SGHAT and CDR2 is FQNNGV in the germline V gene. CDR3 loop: CASSLVGGPANEKLFF. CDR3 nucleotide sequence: TGTGCCAGCAGCTTGGTCGGCGGGCCAGCTAATGAAAAACTGTTTTTT.

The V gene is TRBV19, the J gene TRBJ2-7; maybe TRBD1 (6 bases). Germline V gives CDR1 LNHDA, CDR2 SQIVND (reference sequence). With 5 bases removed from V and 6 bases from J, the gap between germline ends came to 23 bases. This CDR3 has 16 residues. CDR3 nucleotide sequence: TGTGCCAGTAGTCCCGCCCCCACCCCGAGGACAGCCGAGCAGTACGTC. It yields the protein CASSPAPTPRTAEQYV.

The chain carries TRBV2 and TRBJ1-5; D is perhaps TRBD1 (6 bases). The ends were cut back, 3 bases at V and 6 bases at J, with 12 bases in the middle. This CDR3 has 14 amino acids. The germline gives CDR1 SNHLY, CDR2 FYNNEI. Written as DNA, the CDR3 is TGTGCCAGCAGTGAGGGGGCTAAGGGTCAGCCCCAGCATTTT. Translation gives CASSEGAKGQPQHF.

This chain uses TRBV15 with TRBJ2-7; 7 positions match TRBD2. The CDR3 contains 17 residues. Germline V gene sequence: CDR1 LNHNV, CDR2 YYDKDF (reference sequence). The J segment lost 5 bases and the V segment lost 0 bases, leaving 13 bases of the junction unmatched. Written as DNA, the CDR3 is TGTGCCACCAGCAGAGATGTCGGATATCGCGGGAGCGACGAGCAGTACGTC. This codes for CATSRDVGYRGSDEQYV.

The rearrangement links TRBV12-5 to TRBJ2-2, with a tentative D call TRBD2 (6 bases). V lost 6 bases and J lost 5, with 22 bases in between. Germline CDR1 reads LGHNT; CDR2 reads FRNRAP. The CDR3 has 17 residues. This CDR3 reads CASGPRDSGFGTGELFF. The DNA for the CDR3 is TGTGCTAGTGGCCCTCGGGACTCCGGATTCGGGACCGGGGAGCTGTTTTTT.

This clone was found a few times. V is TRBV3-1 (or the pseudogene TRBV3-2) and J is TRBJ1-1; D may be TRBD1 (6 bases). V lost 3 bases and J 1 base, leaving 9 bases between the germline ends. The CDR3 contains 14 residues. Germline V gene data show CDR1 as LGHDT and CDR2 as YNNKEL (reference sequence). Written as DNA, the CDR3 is TGTGCCAGCAGCCAGGGGGCCAAGAACACTGAAGCTTTCTTT. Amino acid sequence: CASSQGAKNTEAFF.

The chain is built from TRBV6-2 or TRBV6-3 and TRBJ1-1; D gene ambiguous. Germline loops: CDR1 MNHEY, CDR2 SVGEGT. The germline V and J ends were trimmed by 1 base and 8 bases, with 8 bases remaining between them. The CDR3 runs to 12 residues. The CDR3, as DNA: TGTGCCAGCAGTTACTTGGTCGGAGAAGCTTTCTTT. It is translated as CASSYLVGEAFF.

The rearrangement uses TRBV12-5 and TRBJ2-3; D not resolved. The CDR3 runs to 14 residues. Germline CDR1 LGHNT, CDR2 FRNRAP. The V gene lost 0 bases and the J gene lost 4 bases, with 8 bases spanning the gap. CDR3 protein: CASGLVFWADTQYF. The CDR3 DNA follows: TGTGCTAGTGGTTTGGTATTCTGGGCAGATACGCAGTATTTT.